This is a list of T cell receptor beta chains from one sample in a study of blood T cell repertoires in COVID-19. Sequenced by immunoSEQ multiplex PCR; TCRdb stores in-frame clones only, minus some. The sample carries roughly 120,000 clones, about 90% recorded once. Material: peripheral blood. These receptor sequences come from a man aged 45-60 years with COVID-19, enrolled during active disease. CDR3s include the opening cysteine and the closing phenylalanine or tryptophan. The D gene is left open where the match is weak. Expanded clones are given a class, and other clones once, few, many or no size at all.

size: once
J: TRBJ2-7
V: TRBV6-5
D: .
CDR3: CASSVREWIYEQYF
DNA: TGTGCCAGCAGCGTCAGGGAATGGATCTACGAGCAGTACTTC

size: once
J: TRBJ2-1
V: TRBV7-3
D: .
CDR3: CASSLNSGSSYNEQFF
DNA: TGTGCCAGCAGCTTAAATTCCGGGAGCTCCTACAATGAGCAGTTCTTC

size: once
J: TRBJ1-4
V: TRBV2
D: TRBD1
CDR3: CASSEDRGANEKLFF
DNA: TGTGCCAGCAGTGAGGACAGGGGGGCTAATGAAAAACTGTTTTTT

size: once
J: TRBJ1-1
V: TRBV15
D: TRBD1
CDR3: CATSRVAGTVNTEAFF
DNA: TGTGCCACCAGCAGAGTTGCAGGGACAGTGAACACTGAAGCTTTCTTT

size: .
J: TRBJ2-5
V: TRBV15
D: TRBD2
CDR3: CATSRVIAGVQETQYF
DNA: TGTGCCACCAGCAGAGTGATAGCGGGAGTCCAAGAGACCCAGTACTTC

size: .
J: TRBJ1-2
V: TRBV19
D: TRBD1
CDR3: CATRQGYGYTF
DNA: TGTGCCACCAGACAGGGCTATGGCTACACCTTC

size: .
J: TRBJ2-7
V: TRBV7-2
D: TRBD2
CDR3: CASSSEREDTNEQYF
DNA: TGTGCCAGCAGCTCCGAGCGGGAGGATACAAACGAGCAGTACTTC

size: .
J: TRBJ2-7
V: TRBV6-2/TRBV6-3
D: .
CDR3: CASSPKLSSYEQYF
DNA: TGTGCCAGCAGCCCCAAGCTTAGCTCCTACGAGCAGTACTTC

size: .
J: TRBJ2-3
V: TRBV28
D: .
CDR3: CASLGGADTQYF
DNA: TGTGCCAGCCTGGGAGGAGCAGATACGCAGTATTTT

size: .
J: TRBJ2-1
V: TRBV21-1
D: .
CDR3: CASSMPENHNEQFF
DNA: TGTGCCAGCAGCATGCCGGAGAACCACAATGAGCAGTTCTTC

size: once
J: TRBJ2-2
V: TRBV9
D: .
CDR3: CASGGGGGRATGELFF
DNA: TGTGCCAGCGGCGGCGGGGGCGGTCGAGCCACCGGGGAGCTGTTTTTT

size: .
J: TRBJ2-2
V: TRBV24-1
D: .
CDR3: CATSAETGELFF
DNA: TGTGCCACCAGTGCAGAAACCGGGGAGCTGTTTTTT

size: .
J: TRBJ2-1
V: TRBV9
D: .
CDR3: CASSVDAGSSYNEQFF
DNA: TGTGCCAGCAGCGTGGACGCCGGGAGCTCCTACAATGAGCAGTTCTTC

size: .
J: TRBJ1-1
V: TRBV7-9
D: .
CDR3: CASSFTGTEAFF
DNA: TGTGCCAGCAGCTTTACAGGGACTGAAGCTTTCTTT

size: .
J: TRBJ2-7
V: TRBV28
D: TRBD1
CDR3: CASTRQGGSSYEQYF
DNA: TGTGCCAGCACTCGACAGGGCGGTAGCTCCTACGAGCAGTACTTC

size: few
J: TRBJ2-2
V: TRBV2
D: .
CDR3: CASREGYTGELFF
DNA: TGTGCCAGCAGAGAGGGATACACCGGGGAGCTGTTTTTT

size: .
J: TRBJ2-7
V: TRBV27
D: TRBD1
CDR3: CASSSTGTASYEQYF
DNA: TGTGCCAGCAGTTCCACCGGGACAGCTTCCTACGAGCAGTACTTC

size: .
J: TRBJ2-1
V: TRBV5-1
D: TRBD2
CDR3: CASSPGLAGVEKEQFF
DNA: TGCGCCAGCAGCCCGGGACTAGCGGGAGTAGAAAAAGAGCAGTTCTTC

size: .
J: TRBJ1-4
V: TRBV5-1
D: TRBD1
CDR3: CASSLGQGDEKLFF
DNA: TGCGCCAGCAGCCTCGGACAGGGAGATGAAAAACTGTTTTTT

size: few
J: TRBJ1-1
V: TRBV7-9
D: .
CDR3: CASSLTQVRNTEAFF
DNA: TGTGCCAGCAGCTTAACCCAGGTACGGAACACTGAAGCTTTCTTT

size: .
J: TRBJ2-7
V: TRBV10-3
D: .
CDR3: CAISASERAAEQYF
DNA: TGTGCCATCAGTGCGTCAGAGAGGGCGGCGGAGCAGTACTTC

size: .
J: TRBJ2-7
V: TRBV28
D: TRBD1
CDR3: CASSSAGTALYEQYF
DNA: TGTGCCAGCAGCAGTGCCGGGACAGCCCTTTACGAGCAGTACTTC

size: .
J: TRBJ2-7
V: TRBV7-2
D: TRBD2
CDR3: CASSLDGTSGRAYEQYF
DNA: TGTGCCAGCAGCTTAGATGGGACTAGCGGGAGGGCCTACGAGCAGTACTTC

size: .
J: TRBJ2-7
V: TRBV4-3
D: TRBD1
CDR3: CASSLSGTGGIREQYF
DNA: TGCGCCAGCAGCCTCTCCGGGACAGGGGGAATCCGCGAGCAGTACTTC

size: .
J: TRBJ1-2
V: TRBV7-2
D: .
CDR3: CASSLGYTNYGYTF
DNA: TGTGCCAGCAGCTTAGGATACACTAACTATGGCTACACCTTC

size: few
J: TRBJ1-1
V: TRBV5-1
D: .
CDR3: CASSRSGQMNTEAFF
DNA: TGCGCCAGCAGCCGGTCCGGTCAAATGAACACTGAAGCTTTCTTT

size: .
J: TRBJ2-1
V: TRBV28
D: TRBD2
CDR3: CASSQSGSSYNEQFF
DNA: TGTGCCAGCAGCCAGAGCGGGAGCTCCTACAATGAGCAGTTCTTC

size: .
J: TRBJ2-4
V: TRBV5-1
D: .
CDR3: CASSFYDREVNIQYF
DNA: TGCGCCAGCAGCTTTTACGACAGGGAGGTAAACATTCAGTACTTC